The TCR beta chain under discussion was sequenced for a study of blood T cell repertoires in COVID-19. The J segment lost 7 bases and the V segment lost 4 bases, leaving 2 bases of the junction unmatched. Germline CDR1 is SGHAT and CDR2 is FQNNGV. The CDR3 consists of 13 residues. Libraries were prepared by immunoSEQ multiplex PCR; TCRdb keeps only in-frame clonotypes and omits some of them. In the table there are 290,000 or so clones, roughly four fifths of which are singletons. The sequenced sample was PBMCs or T cells enriched from blood (not recorded which). The source of this sequence is a middle-aged man who had been exposed to COVID-19. The gene calls are TRBV11-2 and TRBJ1-5, with 9 nucleotides matching TRBD1. CDR3 sequence reads: CASSWGQGQPQHF. CDR3 sequence (DNA): TGTGCCAGCAGCTGGGGACAGGGACAGCCCCAGCATTTT.